One sample yielded the 10 T cell receptor beta chains listed below, sequenced in a study of blood T cell repertoires in COVID-19. Profiling relied on immunoSEQ multiplex PCR, and the TCRdb table lists in-frame clones only, not all of them. This table holds more than 200,000 clones, around four fifths found once. The sequenced material came from peripheral blood. The origin of the receptors is a man aged 35 to 55 with acute or convalescent COVID-19.

CDR3 region: CASSSDTEAFF. CDR3 in DNA: TGTGCCAGTAGTTCGGACACTGAAGCTTTCTTT. J is TRBJ1-1 and V is TRBV19; unclear D gene. The CDR3 has 11 amino acids. Germline loops: CDR1 LNHDA, CDR2 SQIVND (reference sequence). V was cut by 5 bases and J by 3 bases, with 4 bases left in between. The whole variable domain, filled in from reference TRBV19 and TRBJ1-1, reads DGGITQSPKYLFRKEGQNVTLSCEQNLNHDAMYWYRQDPGQGLRLIYYSQIVNDFQKGDIAEGYSVSREKKESFPLTVTSAQKNPTAFYLCASSSDTEAFFGQGTRLTVV.

The chain is built from TRBV7-9 and TRBJ2-1; D is undetermined. The CDR3 is 14 residues long. Per the germline V gene, CDR1 is SEHNR and CDR2 is FQNEAQ (reference sequence). V was trimmed by 0 bases and J by 3 bases, leaving 6 bases between them. This CDR3 is CASSLARSYNEQFF. The DNA for the CDR3 is TGTGCCAGCAGCTTAGCGAGAAGCTACAATGAGCAGTTCTTC.

The chain is built from TRBV27 and TRBJ1-1; D call uncertain. Germline CDR1 is MNHEY and CDR2 is SMNVEV (reference sequence). The V end was cut by 2 bases, the J end by 1 base, with 8 bases between. The CDR3 totals 14 residues. As DNA, the CDR3 is TGTGCCAGCAGTTTACAGGAACAGAACACTGAAGCTTTCTTT. It translates to CASSLQEQNTEAFF.

The chain joins TRBV18 to TRBJ2-3; D unclear. The CDR3 covers 14 residues. Germline V gene data show CDR1 as KGHSH and CDR2 as LQKENI. V was pared by 2 bases and J by 0 bases, with 6 bases between. The CDR3 DNA is TGTGCCAGCTCACCATCAGTAAGCACAGATACGCAGTATTTT. Its translation: CASSPSVSTDTQYF. Full variable domain (rest looked up from reference TRBV18 and TRBJ2-3): NAGVMQNPRHLVRRRGQEARLRCSPMKGHSHVYWYRQLPEEGLKFMVYLQKENIIDESGMPKERFSAEFPKEGPSILRIQQVVRGDSAAYFCASSPSVSTDTQYFGPGTRLTVL.

This rearrangement joins TRBV5-1 to TRBJ2-1; weak D call: TRBD2 (5 bases). V was cut by 4 bases and J by 2 bases, with 16 bases left in between. The CDR3 is 16 residues long. CDR1 SGHRS and CDR2 YFSETQ come from the germline V gene. The CDR3 DNA reads as TGCGCCAGCAGCCTTACATTGGGAGTACCCTACAATGAGCAGTTCTTC. Translated: CASSLTLGVPYNEQFF.

CDR3: CAISEDGRDTEAFF. CDR3 sequence (DNA): TGTGCCATCAGTGAAGACGGCAGGGACACTGAAGCTTTCTTT. V is TRBV10-3 and J is TRBJ1-1; a weak D match, TRBD1 (5 bases). V lost 3 bases, J lost 3 bases, and 11 bases lay in between. The germline CDR1 and CDR2 sequences are ENHRY and SYGVKD. The CDR3 has 14 amino acids.

The chain couples TRBV14 to TRBJ1-2; perhaps TRBD1 as D (5 bases). Germline-derived CDR1 and CDR2 are SGHDN and FVKESK. V was shortened by 1 base and J by 4 bases, with 13 bases between the two germline ends. The CDR3 loop spans 15 amino acids. This chain's CDR3 is CASSQGIRGLYGYTF. CDR3 DNA sequence: TGTGCCAGCAGCCAAGGTATACGGGGACTCTATGGCTACACCTTC.

The chain employs TRBV5-1 and TRBJ2-6; TRBD1 is a possible D gene (5 bases). The germline V and J ends were trimmed by 2 bases and 3 bases, with 9 bases remaining between them. The CDR3 has 15 amino acids. Germline-derived CDR1 and CDR2 are SGHRS and YFSETQ. This CDR3 is CASSLSGNGANVLTF. The CDR3 DNA is TGCGCCAGCAGCTTATCAGGGAATGGGGCCAACGTCCTGACTTTC.

The chain combines TRBV6-5 with TRBJ2-5; tentatively, D is TRBD2 (5 bases). V was shortened by 6 bases and J by 4 bases, with 15 bases between the two germline ends. The CDR3 runs 14 residues. Germline CDR1 is MNHEY and CDR2 is SVGAGI. The CDR3 bases are TGTGCCAGCAGCCGGACTTTAGTCGGAGAGACCCAGTACTTC. Its translation: CASSRTLVGETQYF.

The CDR3 DNA sequence: TGTGCCAGCAGTGAAAGGGGACTGTTCAGGGATACGCAGTATTTT. As protein: CASSERGLFRDTQYF. V is TRBV6-1 and J is TRBJ2-3, with D maybe TRBD2 (6 bases). The CDR3 spans 15 residues. From germline, CDR1 is MNHNS and CDR2 SASEGT. The ends were cut back, 2 bases at V and 6 bases at J, with 15 bases in the middle.